This TCR beta chain was identified during a study of blood T cell repertoires in COVID-19. About the study: Samples came from the United States, Italy and Spain, spanning acute and convalescent COVID-19. From T cells, B-cell-depleted T cells, or PBMCs came the material, which was cDNA or gDNA.

In the original processing: Reference gene primer amplification gave nucleated cell count estimates. Using immunoSEQ multiplex PCR, the repertoire was profiled, and TCRdb retains in-frame clones only, with some absent. That table is the source of V, J and clone size, and D and trimming were worked out from the DNA. Of around 250,000 clones listed, around 83% were seen once; the top ten hold roughly 2%. V lost 5 bases and J lost 2, with 12 bases in between. The CDR3 runs 14 residues. CDR1 is SEHNR, CDR2 FQNEAQ, per germline (reference sequence). The source is a man aged 25-45 years who had recovered from COVID-19. Source material: peripheral blood. The J gene is TRBJ1-2, the V gene TRBV7-9; maybe TRBD1 (6 bases). The CDR3 DNA follows: TGTGCCAGCAGCGCCCGGGACACCAACTATGGCTACACCTTC. Amino acid sequence: CASSARDTNYGYTF.